This T cell receptor beta chain was found in a study of blood T cell repertoires in COVID-19. Study details: The study drew acute and convalescent COVID-19 samples from the United States, Italy and Spain. In each case, the material was cDNA or gDNA derived from T cells, B-cell-depleted T cells, or PBMCs.

CDR3 length: 14 amino acids. Trimming cost V 2 bases and J 4 bases; bases outside gene matches: 3. In germline, CDR1 is SGHVS, CDR2 FQNEAQ. In the original analysis: The assay estimated nucleated cells by amplifying reference gene primers. TCRdb keeps only in-frame clones here, not all; method: immunoSEQ multiplex PCR. V, J and clone size derive from that table, while D and trimming were established from the DNA sequence. The data hold about 140,000 clones, with about four fifths observed a single time. Each participant's cohort was designated according to participant-reported clinical history. The sequencing input was PBMCs or T cells enriched from blood (not recorded which). The clonotype originates from a woman aged 45-65 years with acute COVID-19. The chain carries TRBV7-8 and TRBJ2-5; TRBD1 matches at 8 bases. CDR3 region: CASSLQGARETQYF. The CDR3 region has the DNA TGTGCCAGCAGCTTACAGGGGGCTCGAGAGACCCAGTACTTC.